One T cell receptor beta chain is described in this entry. The antigen remains unidentified. This record belongs to a study of cytomegalovirus exposure and HLA in healthy donors. Study-level points and caveats: It was assumed in the presence/absence analyses that sequencing depth was roughly uniform across donors.

The V and J ends lost 2 bases and 0 bases respectively, with 11 bases between them. CDR1 is MGHRA and CDR2 is YSYEKL in the germline V gene. The CDR3 length is 15 residues. 60 Vbeta and 13 Jbeta primers were used in PCR. Clones were read by immunoSEQ multiplex PCR, and TCRdb kept only the in-frame ones, dropping some. The table shows roughly 130,000 clones, with around 80% occurring only once. The J gene is TRBJ2-7, the V gene TRBV4-1; D may be TRBD1 (6 bases). Sequencing input: PBMCs. The receptor was derived from a woman aged 40 to 50 in good health and CMV-seronegative. The CDR3 sequence: CASSQYRDTSYEQYF. The CDR3 DNA reads as TGCGCCAGCAGCCAATACCGGGACACCTCCTACGAGCAGTACTTC.